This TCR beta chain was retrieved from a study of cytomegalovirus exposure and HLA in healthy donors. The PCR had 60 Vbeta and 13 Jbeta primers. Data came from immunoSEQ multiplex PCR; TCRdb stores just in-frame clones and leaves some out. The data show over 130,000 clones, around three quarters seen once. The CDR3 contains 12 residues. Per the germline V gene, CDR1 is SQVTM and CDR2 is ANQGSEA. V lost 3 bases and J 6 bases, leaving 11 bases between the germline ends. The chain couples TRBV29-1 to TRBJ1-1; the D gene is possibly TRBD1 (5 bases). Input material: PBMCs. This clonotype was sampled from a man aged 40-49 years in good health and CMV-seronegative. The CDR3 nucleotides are TGCAGCGTTGAGTCGACAGAAGCTGAAGCTTTCTTT. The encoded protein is CSVESTEAEAFF.